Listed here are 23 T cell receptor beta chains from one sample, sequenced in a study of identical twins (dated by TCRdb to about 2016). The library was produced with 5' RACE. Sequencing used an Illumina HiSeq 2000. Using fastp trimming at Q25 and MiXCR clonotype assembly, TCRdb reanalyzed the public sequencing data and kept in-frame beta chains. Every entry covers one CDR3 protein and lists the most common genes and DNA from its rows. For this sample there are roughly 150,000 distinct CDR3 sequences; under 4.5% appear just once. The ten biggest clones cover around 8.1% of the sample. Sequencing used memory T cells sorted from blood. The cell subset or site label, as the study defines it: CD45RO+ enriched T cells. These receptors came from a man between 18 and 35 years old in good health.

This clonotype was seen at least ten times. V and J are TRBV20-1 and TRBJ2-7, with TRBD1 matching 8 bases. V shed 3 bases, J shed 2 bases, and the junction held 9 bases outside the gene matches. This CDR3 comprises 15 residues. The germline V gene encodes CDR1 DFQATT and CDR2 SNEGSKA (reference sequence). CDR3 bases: TGCAGTGCTAGTCCGGGGACAGGCAGTCCCTACGAGCAGTACTTC. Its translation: CSASPGTGSPYEQYF.

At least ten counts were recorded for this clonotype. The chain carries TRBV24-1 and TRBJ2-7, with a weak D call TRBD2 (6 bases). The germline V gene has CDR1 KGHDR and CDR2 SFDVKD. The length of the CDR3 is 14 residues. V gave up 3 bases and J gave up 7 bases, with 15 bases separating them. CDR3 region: CATSDAGPSGEQYF. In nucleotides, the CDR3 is TGTGCCACCAGTGATGCGGGACCCTCTGGGGAGCAGTACTTC.

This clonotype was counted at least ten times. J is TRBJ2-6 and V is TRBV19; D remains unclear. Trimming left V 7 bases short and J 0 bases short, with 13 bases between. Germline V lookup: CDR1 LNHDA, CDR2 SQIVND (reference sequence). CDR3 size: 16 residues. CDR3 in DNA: TGTGCCAGTACAGACACGCCGACCTCTGGGGCCAACGTCCTGACTTTC. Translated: CASTDTPTSGANVLTF.

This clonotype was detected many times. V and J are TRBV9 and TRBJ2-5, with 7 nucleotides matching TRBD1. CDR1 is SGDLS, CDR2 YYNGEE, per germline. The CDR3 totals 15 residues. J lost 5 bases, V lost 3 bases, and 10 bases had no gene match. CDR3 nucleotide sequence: TGTGCCAGCAGCGAACGGACAGGCCCACGGGAGACCCAGTACTTC. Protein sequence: CASSERTGPRETQYF.

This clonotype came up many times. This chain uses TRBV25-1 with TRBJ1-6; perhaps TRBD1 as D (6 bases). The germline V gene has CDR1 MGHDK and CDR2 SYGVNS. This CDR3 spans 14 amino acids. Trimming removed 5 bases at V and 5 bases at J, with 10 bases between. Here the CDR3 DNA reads TGTGCCAGCAGTTGGCAGGGGAATAATTCACCCCTCCACTTT. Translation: CASSWQGNNSPLHF.

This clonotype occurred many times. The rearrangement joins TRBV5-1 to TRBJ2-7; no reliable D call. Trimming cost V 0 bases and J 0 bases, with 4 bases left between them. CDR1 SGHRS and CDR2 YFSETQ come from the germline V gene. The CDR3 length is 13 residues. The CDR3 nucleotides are TGCGCCAGCAGCTTGGAGAGCTCCTACGAGCAGTACTTC. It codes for CASSLESSYEQYF. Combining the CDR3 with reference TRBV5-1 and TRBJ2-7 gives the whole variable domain KAGVTQTPRYLIKTRGQQVTLSCSPISGHRSVSWYQQTPGQGLQFLFEYFSETQRNKGNFPGRFSGRQFSNSRSEMNVSTLELGDSALYLCASSLESSYEQYFGPGTRLTVT.

Written as DNA, the CDR3 is TGTGCCAGCAGTCACGGACAGGGTGTACATGGCTACACCTTC. Its protein product is CASSHGQGVHGYTF. This chain connects TRBV27 to TRBJ1-2; 8 bases agree with TRBD1. Germline lookup yields CDR1 MNHEY and CDR2 SMNVEV (reference sequence). V dropped 5 bases and J dropped 6; count of bases not matched to a gene: 8. The CDR3 runs to 14 residues.

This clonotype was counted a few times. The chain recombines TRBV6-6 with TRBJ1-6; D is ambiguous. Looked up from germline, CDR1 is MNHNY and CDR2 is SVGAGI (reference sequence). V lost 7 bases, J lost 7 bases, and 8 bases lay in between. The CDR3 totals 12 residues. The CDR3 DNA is TGTGCCAGCAAGGAGGGAAATTCACCCCTCCACTTT. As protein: CASKEGNSPLHF.

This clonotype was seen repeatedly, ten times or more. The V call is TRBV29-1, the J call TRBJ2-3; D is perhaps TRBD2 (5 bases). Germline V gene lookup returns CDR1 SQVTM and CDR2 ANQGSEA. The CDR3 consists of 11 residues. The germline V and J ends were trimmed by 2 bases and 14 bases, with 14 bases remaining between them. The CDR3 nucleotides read TGCAGCGTTGAAATTCAAACGGGGAGGTATTTT. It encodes CSVEIQTGRYF.

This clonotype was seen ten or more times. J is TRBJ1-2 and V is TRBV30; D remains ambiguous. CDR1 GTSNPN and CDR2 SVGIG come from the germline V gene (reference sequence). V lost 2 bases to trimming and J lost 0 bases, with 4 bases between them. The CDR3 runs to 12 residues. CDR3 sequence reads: CAWSTANYGYTF. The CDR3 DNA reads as TGTGCCTGGAGTACAGCTAACTATGGCTACACCTTC.

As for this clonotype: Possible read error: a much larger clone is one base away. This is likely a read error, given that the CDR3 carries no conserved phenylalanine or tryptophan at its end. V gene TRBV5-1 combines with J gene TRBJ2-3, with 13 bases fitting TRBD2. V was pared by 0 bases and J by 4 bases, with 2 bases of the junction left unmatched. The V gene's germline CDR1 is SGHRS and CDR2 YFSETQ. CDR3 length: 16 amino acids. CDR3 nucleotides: TGCGCCAGCAGCTTGGATGGACTAGCGGGAGCAGATACGCAGTATTTA. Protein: CASSLDGLAGADTQYL.

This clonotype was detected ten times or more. CDR3 sequence (DNA): TGCGCCAGCAGCCAAATAGGGGGCACAGATACGCAGTATTTT. Translation: CASSQIGGTDTQYF. The rearrangement uses TRBV4-3 and TRBJ2-3; TRBD1 is a possible D gene (5 bases). The germline gives CDR1 LGHNA, CDR2 YSLEER. The CDR3 loop spans 14 amino acids. Between the trimmed V and J ends, which lost 2 bases and 1 base, there was a span of 7 bases.

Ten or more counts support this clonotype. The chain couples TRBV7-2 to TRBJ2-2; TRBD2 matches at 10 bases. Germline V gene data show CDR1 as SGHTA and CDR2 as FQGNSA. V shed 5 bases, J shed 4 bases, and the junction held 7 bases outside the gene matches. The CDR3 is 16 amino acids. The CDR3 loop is CASSPQREGLTGELFF. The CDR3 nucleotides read TGTGCCAGCAGCCCGCAGCGGGAGGGCCTCACCGGGGAGCTGTTTTTT.

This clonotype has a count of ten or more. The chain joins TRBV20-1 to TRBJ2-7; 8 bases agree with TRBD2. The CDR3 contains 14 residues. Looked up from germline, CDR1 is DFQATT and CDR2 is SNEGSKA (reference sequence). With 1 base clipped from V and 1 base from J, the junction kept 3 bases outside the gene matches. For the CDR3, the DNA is TGCAGTGCTAGAGGGGCGGGAGGATCCTACGAGCAGTACTTC. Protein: CSARGAGGSYEQYF.

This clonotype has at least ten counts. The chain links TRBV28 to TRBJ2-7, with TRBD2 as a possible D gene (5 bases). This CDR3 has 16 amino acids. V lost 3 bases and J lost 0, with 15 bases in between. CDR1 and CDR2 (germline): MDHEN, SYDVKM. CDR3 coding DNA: TGTGCCAGCAGTTTGGTTCTAGGACTCAGCTCCTACGAGCAGTACTTC. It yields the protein CASSLVLGLSSYEQYF.

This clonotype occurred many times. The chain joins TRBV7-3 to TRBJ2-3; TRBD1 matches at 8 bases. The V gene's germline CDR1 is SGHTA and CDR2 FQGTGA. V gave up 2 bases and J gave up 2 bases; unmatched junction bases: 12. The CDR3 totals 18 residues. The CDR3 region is CASSLVSPGQGDTDTQYF. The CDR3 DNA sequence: TGTGCCAGCAGCTTAGTGTCCCCCGGACAGGGAGACACAGATACGCAGTATTTT.

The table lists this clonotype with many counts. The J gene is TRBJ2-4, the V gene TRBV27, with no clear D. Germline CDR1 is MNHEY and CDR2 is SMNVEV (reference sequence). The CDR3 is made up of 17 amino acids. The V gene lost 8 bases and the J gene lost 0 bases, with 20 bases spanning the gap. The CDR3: CASGNPTKKLAKNIQYF. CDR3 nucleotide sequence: TGTGCCAGCGGCAATCCTACAAAAAAATTAGCCAAAAACATTCAGTACTTC.

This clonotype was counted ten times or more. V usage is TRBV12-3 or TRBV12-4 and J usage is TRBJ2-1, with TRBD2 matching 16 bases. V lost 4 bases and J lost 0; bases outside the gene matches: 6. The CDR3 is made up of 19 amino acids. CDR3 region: CASSSGLAGGPHSYNEQFF. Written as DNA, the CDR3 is TGTGCCAGCAGTTCGGGACTAGCGGGAGGGCCCCACTCCTACAATGAGCAGTTCTTC.

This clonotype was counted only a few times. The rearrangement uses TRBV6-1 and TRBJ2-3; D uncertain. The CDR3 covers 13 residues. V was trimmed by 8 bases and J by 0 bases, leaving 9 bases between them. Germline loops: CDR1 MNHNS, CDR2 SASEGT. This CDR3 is CASRQMSTDTQYF. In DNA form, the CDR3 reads TGTGCCAGCCGACAAATGAGCACAGATACGCAGTATTTT.

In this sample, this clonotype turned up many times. Here the CDR3 reads CASSQAGTNQPQHF. The CDR3 nucleotides read TGTGCCAGCAGCCAGGCAGGGACCAATCAGCCCCAGCATTTT. The chain carries TRBV3-1 and TRBJ1-5; perhaps TRBD1 as D (5 bases). This CDR3 region has 14 residues. V lost 3 bases, J lost 3 bases, and 9 bases lay in between. Germline CDR1 is LGHDT and CDR2 is YNNKEL (reference sequence).

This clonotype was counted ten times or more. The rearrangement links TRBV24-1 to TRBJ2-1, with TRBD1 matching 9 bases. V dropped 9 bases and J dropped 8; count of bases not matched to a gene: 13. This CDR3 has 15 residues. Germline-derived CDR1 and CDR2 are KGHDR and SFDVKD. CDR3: CATAVEDRGFHEQFF. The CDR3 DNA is TGTGCCACCGCGGTAGAGGACAGGGGTTTCCATGAGCAGTTCTTC.

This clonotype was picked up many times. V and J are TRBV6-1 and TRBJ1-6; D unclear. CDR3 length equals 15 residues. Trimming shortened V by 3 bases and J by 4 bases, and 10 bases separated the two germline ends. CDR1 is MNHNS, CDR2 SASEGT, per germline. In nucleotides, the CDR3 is TGTGCCAGCAGTGACCGGCGCCAGTATAATTCACCCCTCCACTTT. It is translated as CASSDRRQYNSPLHF.

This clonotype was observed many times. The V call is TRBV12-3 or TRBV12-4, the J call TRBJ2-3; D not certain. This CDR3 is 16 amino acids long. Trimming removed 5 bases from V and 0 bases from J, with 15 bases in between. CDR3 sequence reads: CASSPTTTLSTDTQYF. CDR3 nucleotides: TGTGCCAGCAGTCCAACGACCACCCTTAGCACAGATACGCAGTATTTT.